This T cell receptor beta chain was sequenced during a study of blood T cell repertoires in COVID-19 (TCRdb year 2020). About the full investigation: Samples covering the acute and convalescent phases of COVID-19 were provided by collaborators in the United States, Italy and Spain. The material from the prospective study consisted of cDNA or gDNA derived from T cells, B-cell-depleted T cells, or PBMCs. Deeply sampled blood TCRbeta repertoires from subjects exposed to, actively infected with, or recovered from COVID-19 were included in the dataset. The repertoires were made available in a free public database intended to serve as a resource for research on the immune response to SARS-CoV-2. The samples were drawn from the first 160 participants of the ongoing ImmuneRACE study and from over 950 subjects provided by 6 global collaborators. The sample metadata nearly always contained a de-identified subject ID, COVID-19 status, age in years and sex. Where available, HLA class I and class II types were taken from metadata supplied by the sample provider and were not determined by assay-based typing. Findings and caveats that apply to the study as a whole: The amount of clinical and demographic metadata varied by source and participant and was provided uncurated.

Notes on this clone: Its binding antigen is unknown. The sample holds no much larger clone one base away, and base qualities are not on file.

Looking up the germline V gene yields CDR1 MGHDK and CDR2 SYGVNS. The CDR3 covers 12 residues, taking in both the cysteine and the phenylalanine. This entry keeps only the CDR3 DNA: 36 bases, framed from base 1. V is trimmed back by 10 bases and J by 6 bases, and the junction contains 5 bases that no gene match accounts for. Enrolling through a virtual design, the prospective study's participants ranged in age from roughly 18 to 90 years and lived across some 23 United States geographic areas. To assign participants to cohorts, the prospective study relied on clinical history that participants themselves reported in a screening survey and a study questionnaire. Exposed participants were defined as having been in contact with someone with a PCR-confirmed or clinician-diagnosed COVID-19 case within 2 weeks of study entry. In the prospective study, mobile phlebotomists collected whole blood, serum and a nasopharyngeal or oropharyngeal swab from each participant. Additional blood draws and questionnaires over an approximately 2-month period could optionally be provided by prospective study participants. Blood samples from the prospective study were shipped frozen or at room temperature prior to DNA extraction.

The immunoSEQ Assay, a bias-controlled multiplex PCR, was used to amplify TCRbeta CDR3 regions from genomic DNA. Under the source paper's analysis protocol: Within the assay, amplification of reference gene primers was used to estimate how many nucleated cells each sample contained. To quantify the absolute abundance of each unique TCRbeta CDR3 rearrangement, sequence reads were collapsed and filtered. Productive Simpson clonality was computed per sample as the square root of Simpson's diversity index over productive rearrangements. TCRdb holds this immuneACCESS table with in-frame rearrangements only. Some clones are missing; in checked studies, unresolved V genes explain under half, and the rest has no known cause. V and J calls and clone size are as listed in that table; D and trimming were resolved from the DNA. Recorded for this sample are approximately 270,000 clones; under 95% of them occurred a single time. The ten top clones hold approximately 3% of the sample.

Sequenced sample: PBMCs or T cells enriched from blood (not recorded which). This chain is built from TRBV25-1 and TRBJ2-2, with TRBD1 identical over 7 junction bases. The receptor was derived from a man in his forties or fifties who had been exposed to COVID-19. The CDR3: CATTRGPGELFF. In nucleotide form, the sequence is TGTGCCACCACTAGGGGGCCCGGGGAGCTGTTTTTT.